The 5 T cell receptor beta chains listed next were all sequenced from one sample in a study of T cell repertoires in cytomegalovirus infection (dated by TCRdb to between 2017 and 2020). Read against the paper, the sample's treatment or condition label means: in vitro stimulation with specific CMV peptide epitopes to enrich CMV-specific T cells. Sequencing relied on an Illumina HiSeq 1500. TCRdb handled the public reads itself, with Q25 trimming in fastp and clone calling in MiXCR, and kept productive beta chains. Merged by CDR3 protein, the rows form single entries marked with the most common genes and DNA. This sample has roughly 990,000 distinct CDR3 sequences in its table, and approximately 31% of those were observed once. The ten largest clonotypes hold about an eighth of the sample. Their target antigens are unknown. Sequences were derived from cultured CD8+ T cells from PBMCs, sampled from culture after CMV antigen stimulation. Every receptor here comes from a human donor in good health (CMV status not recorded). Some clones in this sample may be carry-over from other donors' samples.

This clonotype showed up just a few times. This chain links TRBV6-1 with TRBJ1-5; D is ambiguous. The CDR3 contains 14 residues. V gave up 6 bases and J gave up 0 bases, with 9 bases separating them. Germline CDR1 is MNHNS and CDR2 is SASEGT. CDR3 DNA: TGTGCCAGCAGATCCGTGGATAGCAATCAGCCCCAGCATTTT. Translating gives CASRSVDSNQPQHF.

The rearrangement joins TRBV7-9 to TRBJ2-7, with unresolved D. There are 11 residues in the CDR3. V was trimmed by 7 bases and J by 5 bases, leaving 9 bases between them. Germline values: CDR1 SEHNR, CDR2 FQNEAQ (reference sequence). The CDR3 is CASKKVDEQYF. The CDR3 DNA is TGTGCCAGCAAAAAGGTTGACGAGCAGTACTTC.

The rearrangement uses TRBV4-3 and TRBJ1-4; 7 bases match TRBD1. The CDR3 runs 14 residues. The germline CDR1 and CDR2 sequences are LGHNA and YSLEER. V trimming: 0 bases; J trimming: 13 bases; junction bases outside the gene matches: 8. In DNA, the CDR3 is TGCGCCAGCAGCCAAGATGTAGGGACAGAAGGACTGTTTTTT. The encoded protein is CASSQDVGTEGLFF.

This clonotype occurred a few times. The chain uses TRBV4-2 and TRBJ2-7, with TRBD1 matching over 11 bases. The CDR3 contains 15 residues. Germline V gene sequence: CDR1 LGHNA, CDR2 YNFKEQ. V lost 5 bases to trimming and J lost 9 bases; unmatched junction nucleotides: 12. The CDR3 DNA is TGTGCCAGCAGCTCGACCGGGACAGGGGGATTGGGGCAGTACTTC. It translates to CASSSTGTGGLGQYF.

Here the CDR3 DNA reads TGTGCCAGCAGTTGGGACAGGTCCTACGAGCAGTACGTC. As protein: CASSWDRSYEQYV. The chain links TRBV6-2 or TRBV6-3 to TRBJ2-7, with 8 bases lining up with TRBD1. Germline V gene lookup returns CDR1 MNHEY and CDR2 SVGEGT. This CDR3 region has 13 residues. J gave up 1 base and V 4 bases, and 0 bases lay outside the gene matches.